Presented here are 18 T cell receptor beta chains from one specimen sequenced in a study of T cells in Graves' hyperthyroidism and ophthalmopathy (dated 2019 in TCRdb). Libraries were prepared through multiplex PCR. Sequencer: Illumina HiSeq 2000. TCR beta CDR3 regions were amplified from RNA transcripts. The first round of RT-PCR for the TCR CDR3 was performed with the HTBI primer set and the Qiagen OneStep RT-PCR kit. Clones were called with MiXCR by TCRdb after fastp trimmed the public reads at Q25, and only in-frame beta chains were retained. Each CDR3 protein gets just one entry, which takes the most common genes and DNA from the rows behind it. Present in this sample are hundreds of thousands of distinct CDR3 sequences, more than 20% of which were seen just once. 34% of the sample lies in the top ten. The material sequenced was blood. The receptors derive from a man between 25 and 39 years old with Graves' ophthalmopathy.

This clonotype has a count of ten or more. This rearrangement joins TRBV7-2 to TRBJ2-7; no definite D call. The CDR3 runs 16 residues. CDR1 and CDR2 from the germline V gene are SGHTA and FQGNSA. Deletions cut 4 bases from V and 7 bases from J, with 23 bases between. The CDR3 protein is CASSSAPSAQSREQYF. The CDR3 DNA follows: TGTGCCAGCAGCTCGGCCCCCTCGGCACAGTCCAGGGAGCAGTACTTC.

In its sample, this clonotype was seen many times. The chain couples TRBV2 to TRBJ1-1; D gene uncertain. Germline values: CDR1 SNHLY, CDR2 FYNNEI. The CDR3 is made up of 13 amino acids. The V end lost 6 bases, the J end lost 0 bases, and 8 bases lay between the germline ends. CDR3 in DNA: TGTGCCAGCAGGCCGCTAGTGAACACTGAAGCTTTCTTT. This encodes CASRPLVNTEAFF.

The rearrangement joins TRBV9 to TRBJ2-1, with 8 bases fitting TRBD2. After removal of 4 bases from V and 3 bases from J, the junction contained 12 bases not matched to a gene. Germline loops: CDR1 SGDLS, CDR2 YYNGEE. This CDR3 spans 17 amino acids. CDR3 loop: CASSPSSGGLDYNEQFF. In DNA form, the CDR3 reads TGTGCCAGCAGCCCATCTTCCGGGGGACTAGACTACAATGAGCAGTTCTTC.

This chain connects TRBV19 to TRBJ1-5; D is unclear. V shed 5 bases and J shed 3 bases, with 5 bases lying between them. Germline V gene lookup returns CDR1 LNHDA and CDR2 SQIVND (reference sequence). CDR3 length equals 12 residues. The CDR3 DNA sequence: TGTGCCAGTAGTCCGAACAATCAGCCCCAGCATTTT. This gives the protein CASSPNNQPQHF.

V usage is TRBV6-1 and J usage is TRBJ2-7; D possibly corresponds to TRBD1 (5 bases). The V gene lost 5 bases and the J gene lost 3 bases, with 8 bases spanning the gap. This CDR3 has 12 amino acids. Germline CDR1 is MNHNS and CDR2 is SASEGT. CDR3 sequence (DNA): TGTGCCAGCAGTTGGCAGGGCTACGAGCAGTACTTC. It codes for CASSWQGYEQYF.

Comment on this clonotype: One junction end disagrees with the germline gene, perhaps due to a read error. The V gene is TRBV19, the J gene TRBJ2-1, with TRBD2 matching over 7 bases. The CDR3 covers 12 residues. The germline CDR1 and CDR2 sequences are LNHDA and SQIVND (reference sequence). The CDR3 loop reads CASSIGRNEQSF. The CDR3 DNA follows: TGTGCCAGTAGTATCGGGAGGAATGAGCAGTCCTTC.

The chain carries TRBV6-5 and TRBJ2-5; the D gene could be TRBD1 or TRBD2 (5 bases each). Germline lookup yields CDR1 MNHEY and CDR2 SVGAGI. The V end lost 0 bases, the J end lost 0 bases, and 8 bases lay between the germline ends. This CDR3 has 15 residues. Here the CDR3 DNA reads TGTGCCAGCAGTTACTCCCGGGACGACCAAGAGACCCAGTACTTC. Residues: CASSYSRDDQETQYF.

The chain uses TRBV6-2 or TRBV6-3 and TRBJ2-1; D may match TRBD1 or TRBD2 (5 bases each). CDR1 is MNHEY, CDR2 SVGEGT, per germline. This CDR3 contains 13 residues. Trimming removed 8 bases at V and 6 bases at J, with 14 bases between. This chain's CDR3 is CASRMGTINEQFF. CDR3 bases: TGTGCCAGCCGAATGGGGACGATCAATGAGCAGTTCTTC.

The table lists this clonotype with a few counts. The V call is TRBV12-3 or TRBV12-4, the J call TRBJ2-4, with D unclear. CDR3 length: 13 amino acids. Trimming removed 0 bases at V and 7 bases at J, with 7 bases between. The CDR3 region has the DNA TGTGCCAGCAGTTTAGCCCCAAACAACATTCAGTACTTC. This translates into CASSLAPNNIQYF.

This clonotype was counted many times. CDR3 amino acids: CASISDRTGHGYTF. The CDR3 DNA sequence: TGTGCCAGCATCTCAGACAGAACGGGCCATGGCTACACCTTC. This chain joins TRBV2 and TRBJ1-2, with a possible D match to TRBD1 (5 bases). This CDR3 contains 14 residues. Trimming left V 7 bases short and J 6 bases short, with 18 bases between. CDR1 and CDR2 from the germline V gene are SNHLY and FYNNEI.

CDR3 coding DNA: TGCGCCAGCAGCCCCCAAGAGCCCTACGAGCAGTACTTC. It is translated as CASSPQEPYEQYF. V usage is TRBV5-1 and J usage is TRBJ2-7; D is unresolved. There are 13 residues in the CDR3. The ends were cut back, 4 bases at V and 2 bases at J, with 10 bases in the middle. CDR1 is SGHRS and CDR2 is YFSETQ in the germline V gene.

This clonotype showed up many times. The chain uses TRBV7-9 and TRBJ2-3; 8 nucleotides line up with TRBD1. CDR1 and CDR2 from the germline V gene are SEHNR and FQNEAQ (reference sequence). The CDR3 sequence is 14 residues long. V gave up 6 bases and J gave up 3 bases; unmatched junction bases: 5. The chain's CDR3 is CASRRDRGTDTQYF. CDR3 in DNA: TGTGCCAGCAGGCGTGACAGGGGAACAGATACGCAGTATTTT.

This clonotype was recorded many times. DNA of the CDR3: TGTGCCAGCAGCTCTCCGGGACAGGGGTACAATGAGCAGTTCTTC. Its protein is CASSSPGQGYNEQFF. This chain uses TRBV27 with TRBJ2-1, with 10 bases fitting TRBD1. This CDR3 has 15 residues. CDR1 is MNHEY, CDR2 SMNVEV, per germline (reference sequence). The junction had 6 bases not matched to a gene; V was cut back by 6 bases and J by 4 bases.

This clonotype was recorded many times. This chain links TRBV28 with TRBJ1-4, with D possibly matching TRBD1 (5 bases). Germline CDR1 and CDR2: MDHEN and SYDVKM. Trimming removed 5 bases from V and 6 bases from J, with 16 bases in between. CDR3 length: 15 amino acids. The CDR3 region is CASSPGAPRDEKLFF. Here the CDR3 DNA reads TGTGCCAGCAGTCCCGGGGCTCCTAGGGATGAAAAACTGTTTTTT.

This clonotype was seen ten or more times. This sequence joins TRBV3-1 and TRBJ1-5, with D possibly being TRBD1 (5 bases). The CDR3 consists of 14 residues. Germline CDR1 is LGHDT and CDR2 is YNNKEL (reference sequence). V lost 2 bases, J lost 4 bases, and 9 bases lay in between. The CDR3 DNA sequence: TGTGCCAGCAGCCAACAGGGTAGTAATCAGCCCCAGCATTTT. It yields the protein CASSQQGSNQPQHF. The variable domain in full, with the rest retrieved from reference TRBV3-1 and TRBJ1-5, is DTAVSQTPKYLVTQMGNDKSIKCEQNLGHDTMYWYKQDSKKFLKIMFSYNNKELIINETVPNRFSPKSPDKAHLNLHINSLELGDSAVYFCASSQQGSNQPQHFGDGTRLSIL.

This chain links TRBV7-3 with TRBJ2-5, with TRBD2 matching over 8 bases. The CDR3 runs 14 residues. Germline CDR1 and CDR2: SGHTA and FQGTGA. V shed 4 bases, J shed 3 bases, and the junction held 4 bases outside the gene matches. The CDR3 coding sequence is TGTGCCAGCAGCTCCCCGGGACTAGAAGAGACCCAGTACTTC. Its protein is CASSSPGLEETQYF.

This clonotype was seen a handful of times. The gene calls are TRBV5-1 and TRBJ2-5, with TRBD1 as a possible D gene (5 bases). From germline, CDR1 is SGHRS and CDR2 YFSETQ. The V end lost 0 bases, the J end lost 1 base, and 13 bases lay between the germline ends. This CDR3 has 16 amino acids. In DNA, the CDR3 is TGCGCCAGCAGCTTGGGGACACAGACCATCCAAGAGACCCAGTACTTC. It codes for CASSLGTQTIQETQYF.

This clonotype was counted many times. This sequence joins TRBV30 and TRBJ1-1, with a weak D call TRBD1 (6 bases). The CDR3 spans 16 residues. V dropped 3 bases and J dropped 0 bases, with 17 bases sitting between them. CDR1 is GTSNPN, CDR2 SVGIG, per germline (reference sequence). CDR3 residues: CAWRPRGPEMNTEAFF. CDR3 coding DNA: TGTGCCTGGAGACCCAGGGGCCCGGAGATGAACACTGAAGCTTTCTTT.